These T cell receptor beta chains were read from a single sample in a study of shared clonotypes between healthy human individuals. Clones were read by immunoSEQ multiplex PCR, and TCRdb kept only the in-frame ones, dropping some. The sample includes about 1 million clones, under 80% of them seen just once. The sequenced material came from memory CD4+ T cells sorted from blood. These receptors came from a young man in good health. CDR3s include the opening cysteine and the closing phenylalanine or tryptophan. A D gene is named only where the DNA matches it firmly. Clone size is given for some rows only: seen once, a few or many times, or a class if the clone is expanded.

TRBV27,TRBD1,TRBJ1-5,few,CASSLSGGGQPQHF,TGTGCCAGCAGTTTATCAGGGGGCGGTCAGCCCCAGCATTTT
TRBV5-4,-,TRBJ2-2,-,CASSLGLATGELFF,TGTGCCAGCAGCTTGGGGCTAGCCACCGGGGAGCTGTTTTTT
TRBV18,TRBD1,TRBJ2-7,-,CASSPSTGSYEQYF,TGTGCCAGCTCACCCTCGACAGGGAGTTACGAGCAGTACTTC
TRBV7-2,TRBD2,TRBJ2-3,-,CASSLGLAGYTQYF,TGTGCCAGCAGCTTAGGACTAGCGGGATATACGCAGTATTTT
TRBV30,-,TRBJ1-5,once,CAWSTGNGNQPQHF,TGTGCCTGGAGTACGGGAAATGGCAATCAGCCCCAGCATTTT
TRBV25-1,TRBD2,TRBJ2-4,-,CASSDERGTKNIQYF,TGTGCCAGCAGTGATGAGCGGGGGACCAAAAACATTCAGTACTTC
TRBV7-9,-,TRBJ1-4,-,CASMGPDPNEKLFF,TGTGCCAGCATGGGACCGGACCCAAATGAAAAACTGTTTTTT
TRBV6-6,TRBD1,TRBJ1-6,-,CASSYGQGLSNSPLHF,TGTGCCAGCAGTTACGGACAGGGGCTATCTAATTCACCCCTCCACTTT
TRBV30,-,TRBJ1-5,-,CAWSKGSYSNQPQHF,TGTGCCTGGAGTAAAGGATCCTATAGCAATCAGCCCCAGCATTTT
TRBV19,TRBD1,TRBJ2-1,-,CASSRGQPTSYNEQFF,TGTGCCAGTAGTAGGGGACAGCCGACCTCCTACAATGAGCAGTTCTTC
TRBV19,-,TRBJ1-1,few,CASSIRAFF,TGTGCCAGTAGTATTCGGGCTTTCTTT
TRBV19,-,TRBJ1-2,-,CASSPSSANYGYTF,TGTGCCAGTAGTCCGAGCAGTGCTAACTATGGCTACACCTTC
TRBV7-9,TRBD2,TRBJ2-1,-,CATGTSGNLYNEQFF,TGTGCCACCGGGACTAGCGGGAACCTTTACAATGAGCAGTTCTTC
TRBV9,-,TRBJ2-5,-,CASSRGETQYF,TGTGCCAGCAGCCGTGGAGAGACCCAGTACTTC
TRBV18,-,TRBJ2-6,-,CASSQGSGANVLTF,TGTGCCAGCTCACAGGGCTCTGGGGCCAACGTCCTGACTTTC
TRBV9,-,TRBJ1-1,-,CASSGFVNTEAFF,TGTGCCAGCAGCGGGTTCGTGAACACTGAAGCTTTCTTT
TRBV4-1,TRBD1,TRBJ2-2,-,CASSQVDRDPGELFF,TGCGCCAGCAGCCAAGTAGACAGGGATCCCGGGGAGCTGTTTTTT
TRBV9,-,TRBJ1-5,-,CASSVDPNSNQPQHF,TGTGCCAGCAGCGTAGACCCCAATAGCAATCAGCCCCAGCATTTT
TRBV29-1,-,TRBJ1-1,-,CSGSQGYTEAFF,TGCAGCGGAAGCCAGGGTTACACTGAAGCTTTCTTT
TRBV10-3,-,TRBJ2-2,-,CAISTSSTWTGELFF,TGTGCCATCAGCACTAGTTCTACATGGACCGGGGAGCTGTTTTTT
TRBV18,-,TRBJ1-1,-,CASSPGTPNTEAFF,TGTGCCAGCTCTCCCGGGACCCCGAACACTGAAGCTTTCTTT
TRBV2,-,TRBJ2-6,-,CASSGSGANVLTF,TGTGCCAGCAGTGGATCTGGGGCCAACGTCCTGACTTTC
TRBV5-1,-,TRBJ2-2,-,CASSLDQGGTGELFF,TGCGCCAGCAGCTTGGATCAGGGTGGCACCGGGGAGCTGTTTTTT
TRBV7-8,TRBD2,TRBJ2-5,-,CASSPLASGSSGTQYF,TGTGCCAGCAGCCCCCTGGCTAGCGGGAGCAGTGGGACCCAGTACTTC
TRBV19,-,TRBJ2-6,-,CASKGGAGANVLTF,TGTGCCAGCAAAGGAGGGGCTGGGGCCAACGTCCTGACTTTC
TRBV2,-,TRBJ2-5,-,CASSGGSGETQYF,TGTGCCAGCAGTGGAGGCTCTGGAGAGACCCAGTACTTC
TRBV30,-,TRBJ1-1,many,CAWSKVSPNTEAFF,TGTGCCTGGAGTAAGGTCAGTCCAAACACTGAAGCTTTCTTT
TRBV11-2,-,TRBJ2-3,-,CASSLGSGDTQYF,TGTGCCAGCAGCTTAGGGTCGGGAGATACGCAGTATTTT
TRBV15,-,TRBJ1-3,-,CATSRESNLGNTIYF,TGTGCCACCAGCAGAGAATCGAACCTGGGAAACACCATATATTTT
TRBV5-1,TRBD1,TRBJ2-3,-,CASSPIQGSKGTDTQYF,TGCGCCAGCAGTCCCATACAGGGGAGTAAGGGCACAGATACGCAGTATTTT
TRBV19,-,TRBJ1-5,-,CASRGLPGANQPQHF,TGTGCCAGTAGGGGTCTCCCAGGCGCCAATCAGCCCCAGCATTTT
TRBV28,TRBD1,TRBJ1-2,-,CASSLWGSQGDNYGYTF,TGTGCCAGCAGTTTATGGGGGTCTCAGGGGGATAACTATGGCTACACCTTC
TRBV7-9,-,TRBJ1-5,-,CASSRDSLNQPQHF,TGTGCCAGCAGCCGAGACAGCCTCAATCAGCCCCAGCATTTT
TRBV5-1,TRBD1,TRBJ1-6,-,CASSLGRGRDSSPLHF,TGCGCCAGCAGCTTGGGCAGGGGGCGCGATTCTTCACCCCTCCACTTT
TRBV5-1,TRBD2,TRBJ2-5,-,CASSSPSGGQETQYF,TGCGCCAGCAGCTCTCCTAGCGGGGGCCAAGAGACCCAGTACTTC
TRBV19,TRBD2,TRBJ2-3,once,CASSMRTSGATDTQYF,TGTGCCAGTAGTATGCGGACTAGCGGTGCCACAGATACGCAGTATTTT
TRBV1,-,TRBJ2-7,-,CTSSHNRPSSYEQYF,TGCACCAGCAGCCATAACAGACCGTCCTCCTACGAGCAGTACTTC
TRBV5-6,-,TRBJ2-1,-,CASSRQGRELDEQFF,TGTGCCAGCAGCCGACAGGGGAGGGAGTTGGATGAGCAGTTCTTC
TRBV7-2,TRBD1,TRBJ1-3,-,CASSSGGISGNTIYF,TGTGCCAGCAGCTCAGGGGGCATTTCTGGAAACACCATATATTTT
TRBV19,TRBD2,TRBJ2-1,-,CASSIGYAGTSEDEQFF,TGTGCCAGTAGTATAGGATACGCCGGGACTAGCGAGGATGAGCAGTTCTTC
TRBV18,-,TRBJ1-5,few,CASSPRAVQYSNQPQHF,TGTGCCAGCTCACCAAGGGCAGTCCAATATAGCAATCAGCCCCAGCATTTT
TRBV10-3,-,TRBJ1-1,-,CAISYRGPEEAFF,TGTGCCATCAGTTATCGCGGCCCCGAGGAAGCTTTCTTT
TRBV10-3,TRBD2,TRBJ2-7,once,CATRGSGNHEQYF,TGTGCCACGCGGGGTAGCGGGAACCACGAGCAGTACTTC
TRBV6-6,-,TRBJ1-1,few,CASSYAENTEAFF,TGTGCCAGCAGTTACGCGGAAAACACTGAAGCTTTCTTT
TRBV10-3,-,TRBJ2-7,-,CAISDGPPGEQYF,TGTGCCATCAGTGATGGCCCCCCGGGCGAGCAGTACTTC
TRBV7-2,TRBD1,TRBJ2-5,-,CASSLGSTGGFETQYF,TGTGCCAGCAGCTTGGGATCTACAGGGGGCTTTGAGACCCAGTACTTC
TRBV9,TRBD1,TRBJ1-4,few,CASSAGTAGEKLFF,TGTGCCAGCAGCGCCGGGACAGCGGGTGAAAAACTGTTTTTT
TRBV7-9,TRBD2,TRBJ2-2,many,CAGLASGGELFF,TGTGCCGGACTAGCGTCGGGCGGGGAGCTGTTTTTT
TRBV28,-,TRBJ2-3,-,CVTTASTDTQYF,TGTGTCACGACAGCCTCCACAGATACGCAGTATTTT
TRBV19,-,TRBJ1-2,many,CASSMGSGGYTF,TGTGCCAGCTCGATGGGGAGTGGCGGCTACACCTTC